Here is one T cell receptor beta chain with its context. What it binds is unknown. A read error may explain this, as a much larger clone is one base away. Germline V gives CDR1 SGHDN, CDR2 FVKESK. This CDR3 comprises 13 residues. V lost 4 bases, J lost 3 bases, and 9 bases lay in between. This sample was included in a study of shared clonotypes between healthy human individuals. Study conclusions and caveats: Approximately 4.6% of naive CD4 clonotypes were shared across a handful of donors. The represented genetic and exposure-history diversity was limited by the small number of donors.

In the source study's methods: Filtering differed for immunoSEQ, which gave only junction sequences without quality scores. Produced via immunoSEQ multiplex PCR; TCRdb's table is partial and in-frame only. D and trimming come from the DNA, and the V and J calls and clone size come from that table. The table shows nearly 750,000 clones, with approximately 72% occurring only once. Sample: memory CD4+ T cells sorted from blood. Specified subset: CD45RA-negative fraction. The receptor was derived from a woman in her twenties or thirties in good health. V gene TRBV14 combines with J gene TRBJ1-1, with D perhaps TRBD1 (6 bases). This CDR3 reads CASSPQGYTEAFF. The CDR3 region has the DNA TGTGCCAGCAGCCCGCAGGGGTACACTGAAGCTTTCTTT.